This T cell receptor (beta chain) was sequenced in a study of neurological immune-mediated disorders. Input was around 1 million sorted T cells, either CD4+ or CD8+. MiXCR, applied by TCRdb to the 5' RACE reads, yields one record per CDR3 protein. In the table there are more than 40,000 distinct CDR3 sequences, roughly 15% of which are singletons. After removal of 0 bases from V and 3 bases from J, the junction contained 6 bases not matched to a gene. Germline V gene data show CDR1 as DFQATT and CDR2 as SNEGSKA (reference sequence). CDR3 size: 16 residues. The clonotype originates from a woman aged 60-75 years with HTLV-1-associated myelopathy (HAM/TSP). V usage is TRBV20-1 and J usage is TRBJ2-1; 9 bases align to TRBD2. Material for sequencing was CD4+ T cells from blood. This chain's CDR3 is CSARDHLAGFYNEQFF. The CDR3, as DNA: TGCAGTGCTAGAGATCATCTAGCGGGGTTCTACAATGAGCAGTTCTTC.